Below, one TCR beta chain is given with its context. As yet, its antigen is unknown. The donors were in the roughly 130-subject validation cohort, distinct from the approximately 610-subject first cohort. The repertoire was sequenced with immunoSEQ multiplex PCR; TCRdb's copy has only in-frame clones and lacks some. The sample consists of 60,000 to 75,000 clones, roughly 96% of them appearing once. The data derive from a study of cytomegalovirus exposure and HLA in healthy donors. Germline V gives CDR1 MGHRA, CDR2 YSYEKL. Unmatched junction bases numbered 7, after V lost 2 bases and J lost 5 bases. The CDR3 contains 16 residues. General study results and limits: Cytomegalovirus-associated TCR beta chains were listed, numbering 150 to 200. Some public TCRs appeared in many individuals, while most sequences were rare. A few CMV-associated chains were confirmed in vitro to be specific for CMV antigens.

This rearrangement joins TRBV4-1 to TRBJ2-1; 9 bases map to TRBD2. The TCR was taken from a man younger than 35 in good health and CMV-seronegative. The sample consisted of PBMCs. The CDR3 DNA reads as TGCGCCAGCAGCCAATATTGGACTAGCGAACACAATGAGCAGTTCTTC. Its protein product is CASSQYWTSEHNEQFF.